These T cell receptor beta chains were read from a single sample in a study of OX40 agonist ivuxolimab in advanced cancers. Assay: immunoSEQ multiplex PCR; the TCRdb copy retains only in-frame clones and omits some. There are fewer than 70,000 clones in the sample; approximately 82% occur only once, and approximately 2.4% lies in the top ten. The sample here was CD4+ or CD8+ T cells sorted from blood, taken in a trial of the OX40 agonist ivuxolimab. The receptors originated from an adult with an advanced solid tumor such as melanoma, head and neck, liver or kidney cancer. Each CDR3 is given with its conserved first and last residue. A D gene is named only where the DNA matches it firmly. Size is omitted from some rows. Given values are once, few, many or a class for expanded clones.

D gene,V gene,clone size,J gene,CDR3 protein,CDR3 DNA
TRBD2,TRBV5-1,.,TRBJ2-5,CASRGLAGGQETQYF,TGCGCCAGCAGGGGACTAGCGGGGGGACAAGAGACCCAGTACTTC
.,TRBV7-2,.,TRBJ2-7,CASSQSGAGSRYKQYF,TGTGCCAGCAGCCAATCCGGCGCAGGGTCAAGGTATAAGCAGTACTTC
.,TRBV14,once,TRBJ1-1,CASSQGPVGEAFF,TGTGCCAGCAGCCAAGGACCCGTCGGTGAAGCTTTCTTT
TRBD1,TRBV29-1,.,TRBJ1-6,CSARGTDNSPLHF,TGCAGCGCCAGGGGGACAGATAATTCACCCCTCCACTTT
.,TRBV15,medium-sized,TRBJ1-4,CATSRDGSGQGGEKLFF,TGTGCCACCAGCAGAGATGGGTCAGGGCAGGGAGGTGAAAAACTGTTTTTT
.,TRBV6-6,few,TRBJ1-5,CASLATGYQPQHF,TGTGCCAGCCTGGCCACCGGTTATCAGCCCCAGCATTTT
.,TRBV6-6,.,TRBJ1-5,CASSYTRGSGQPQHF,TGTGCCAGCAGTTACACCAGGGGATCGGGTCAGCCCCAGCATTTT
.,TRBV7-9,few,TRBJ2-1,CASSPGRSSYNEQFF,TGTGCCAGCAGCCCGGGGAGAAGCTCCTACAATGAGCAGTTCTTC
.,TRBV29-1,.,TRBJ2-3,CSVGPQTPDTQYF,TGCAGCGTTGGACCCCAGACACCAGATACGCAGTATTTT
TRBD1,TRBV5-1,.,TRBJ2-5,CASSLARQGVETQYF,TGCGCCAGCAGCTTGGCCAGACAGGGGGTGGAGACCCAGTACTTC
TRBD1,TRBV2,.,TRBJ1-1,CASSEGDRAAFF,TGTGCCAGCAGTGAAGGGGACAGGGCGGCTTTCTTT
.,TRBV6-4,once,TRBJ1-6,CASSEFPDNSPLHF,TGTGCCAGCAGTGAATTTCCCGATAATTCACCCCTCCACTTT
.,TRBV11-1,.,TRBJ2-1,CASSGPGGNEQFF,TGTGCCAGCAGCGGCCCCGGGGGTAATGAGCAGTTCTTC
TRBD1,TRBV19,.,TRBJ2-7,CASSTKSRDRGSYEQYF,TGTGCCAGTAGTACTAAGTCCCGGGACAGGGGGTCCTACGAGCAGTACTTC
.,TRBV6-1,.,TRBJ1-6,CASSEASAYNSPLHF,TGTGCCAGCAGTGAAGCCTCAGCCTATAATTCACCCCTCCACTTT
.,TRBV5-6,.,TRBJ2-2,CASSLGGLGELFF,TGTGCCAGCAGCTTGGGAGGACTCGGGGAGCTGTTTTTT
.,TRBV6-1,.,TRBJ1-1,CASSETGRNTEAFF,TGTGCCAGCAGTGAAACGGGGAGGAACACTGAAGCTTTCTTT
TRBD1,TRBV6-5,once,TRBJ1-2,CASSRDSRGYTF,TGTGCCAGCAGTAGGGACAGCCGCGGCTACACCTTC
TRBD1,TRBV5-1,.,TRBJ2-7,CASSPGQGVAYEQYF,TGCGCCAGCAGCCCGGGACAGGGAGTTGCCTACGAGCAGTACTTC
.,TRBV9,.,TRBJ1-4,CASSPRGATNEKLFF,TGTGCCAGCAGCCCGCGCGGGGCAACTAATGAAAAACTGTTTTTT
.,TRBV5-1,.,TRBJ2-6,CASSLAGGSAGFSGANVLTF,TGCGCCAGCAGCTTGGCGGGGGGCAGCGCAGGATTCTCTGGGGCCAACGTCCTGACTTTC
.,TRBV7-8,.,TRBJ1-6,CASSLELRVNSPLHF,TGTGCCAGCAGCTTAGAGCTGCGGGTCAATTCACCCCTCCACTTT
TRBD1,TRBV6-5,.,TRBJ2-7,CASSDGDRMNEQYF,TGTGCCAGCAGTGACGGGGACAGGATGAACGAGCAGTACTTC